Here is one T cell receptor (beta chain) with its context. Its specificity is unknown. Addition of UMIs with a 6-nucleotide sample barcode was achieved by template switching. TCRdb reanalyzed the 5' RACE reads and collapses them to one entry per CDR3 protein, without DNA. Its table records more than 100,000 distinct CDR3 sequences. These data are taken from a study of monozygotic twins with inflammatory bowel disease. Study-level points and caveats: A single strong clonotype or signal linked to IBD was not supported. Healthy co-twins showed greater TCRbeta diversity (inverse Simpson) than IBD patients.

The CDR3 has 16 amino acids. From germline, CDR1 is SGHTA and CDR2 FQGNSA. The material sequenced was blood. This TCR was recovered from a human donor with ulcerative colitis or Crohn's disease, or a healthy co-twin of an affected twin (not recorded which). The V call is TRBV7-2, the J call TRBJ2-1; TCRdb picks TRBD1, but there is no DNA to check that call. CDR3: CASSLQGGGGYNEQFF.